The present TCR beta chain was sequenced within a study of brain T cells in children with intractable seizures. The ends were cut back, 4 bases at V and 2 bases at J, with 16 bases in the middle. The CDR3 loop spans 16 amino acids. Germline loops: CDR1 SGDLS, CDR2 YYNGEE. Data came from immunoSEQ multiplex PCR; TCRdb stores just in-frame clones and leaves some out. Seen here are 65,000 to 85,000 clones, about 92% observed once, and the top ten hold over 1.5%. The source was peripheral blood, collected at surgery. The sequence derives from a boy under two years old with tuberous sclerosis and intractable seizures. This chain connects TRBV9 to TRBJ1-3; D may be TRBD1 (6 bases). CDR3 nucleotide sequence: TGTGCCAGCAGCCCACGATGGGGGGCAGCTGGAAACACCATATATTTT. Its translation is CASSPRWGAAGNTIYF.